What follows are 18 T cell receptor beta chains derived from one specimen sequenced in a study of identical twins. TCRdb re-called the 5' RACE reads through MiXCR, storing one row per CDR3 protein. The sample has approximately 890,000 distinct CDR3 sequences; about 12% are singletons. The same sample was also used in a study of yellow fever vaccine responses in identical twins.

The sample was PBMCs. The receptors originated from a woman under 30 in good health.

This clonotype was picked up a small number of times. The chain recombines TRBV15 with TRBJ2-2, with D uncertain. Trimming cost V 0 bases and J 1 base, with 6 bases left between them. The length of the CDR3 is 15 residues. Germline V gene lookup returns CDR1 LNHNV and CDR2 YYDKDF (reference sequence). CDR3 sequence (DNA): TGTGCCACCAGCAGAGATCGCAAGAACACCGGGGAGCTGTTTTTT. Protein sequence: CATSRDRKNTGELFF.

The V and J genes are TRBV7-2 and TRBJ2-3; 8 nucleotides agree with TRBD2. Germline-derived CDR1 and CDR2 are SGHTA and FQGNSA. The CDR3 contains 15 residues. J lost 2 bases, V lost 4 bases, and 5 bases had no gene match. The chain's CDR3 is CASSSLAALTDTQYF. CDR3 nucleotides: TGTGCCAGCAGCTCACTAGCGGCCCTCACAGATACGCAGTATTTT.

This clonotype was recorded at least ten times. The J gene is TRBJ2-2, the V gene TRBV28; TRBD1 matches at 10 bases. CDR1 is MDHEN and CDR2 is SYDVKM in the germline V gene. The J segment lost 7 bases and the V segment lost 1 base, leaving 6 bases of the junction unmatched. This CDR3 spans 16 amino acids. This CDR3 reads CASSLSGTGVVGELFF. For the CDR3, the DNA is TGTGCCAGCAGTTTATCTGGGACAGGGGTTGTCGGGGAGCTGTTTTTT.

The chain uses TRBV28 and TRBJ1-1; TRBD1 agrees at 7 bases. V shed 6 bases and J 4 bases; nucleotides not matched to a gene: 5. The CDR3 is 13 amino acids. Germline V gives CDR1 MDHEN, CDR2 SYDVKM. The CDR3 loop reads CASRTGLSTEAFF. The CDR3 coding sequence is TGTGCCAGCAGGACAGGGTTGAGCACTGAAGCTTTCTTT.

This clonotype came up many times. The V call is TRBV5-1, the J call TRBJ2-7; 10 nucleotides agree with TRBD1. The CDR3 contains 14 residues. Germline CDR1 and CDR2: SGHRS and YFSETQ. J lost 4 bases, V lost 3 bases, and 4 bases had no gene match. The CDR3 here is CASSWGQGTYEQYF. In DNA form, the CDR3 reads TGCGCCAGCAGCTGGGGACAGGGGACGTACGAGCAGTACTTC.

This clonotype appeared a few times. The chain combines TRBV5-1 with TRBJ2-7, with 9 bases fitting TRBD1. The length of the CDR3 is 16 residues. Germline V gene data show CDR1 as SGHRS and CDR2 as YFSETQ. Losses at the gene ends were 0 bases for V and 3 bases for J; bases not matched to a gene: 7. CDR3 protein: CASSLEGTGSDYEQYV. CDR3 bases: TGCGCCAGCAGCTTGGAAGGGACAGGGTCCGACTACGAGCAGTACGTC.

This clonotype was detected only a few times. The chain employs TRBV9 and TRBJ1-6; D may be TRBD1 (6 bases). This CDR3 has 17 residues. Trimming pared 3 bases from V and 7 bases from J, leaving 20 bases between. Germline V gene data show CDR1 as SGDLS and CDR2 as YYNGEE. Here the CDR3 reads CASSAYEQGIGNSPLHF. CDR3 DNA sequence: TGTGCCAGCAGCGCCTACGAACAGGGAATCGGGAATTCACCCCTCCACTTT.

This chain joins TRBV5-1 and TRBJ2-2; no firm D call. V lost 0 bases and J lost 6, with 12 bases in between. The CDR3 is 15 amino acids. The germline gives CDR1 SGHRS, CDR2 YFSETQ. CDR3 protein: CASSLVSPVSGELFF. Here the CDR3 DNA reads TGCGCCAGCAGCTTGGTCTCCCCGGTTTCCGGGGAGCTGTTTTTT.

CDR3 sequence (DNA): TGCGCCAGCAGCTTGGGGGGGGCAGGGCGAAACGAGCAGTACTTC. It specifies CASSLGGAGRNEQYF. V is TRBV5-1 and J is TRBJ2-7, with D possibly being TRBD1 or TRBD2 (6 bases each). The germline CDR1 and CDR2 sequences are SGHRS and YFSETQ. With 0 bases removed from V and 5 bases from J, the gap between germline ends came to 15 bases. The length of the CDR3 is 15 residues.

This clonotype was seen a handful of times. As DNA, the CDR3 is TGTGCCAGCAGCCTTGCAGACGGGTTACAGTACTTC. It is translated as CASSLADGLQYF. The rearrangement joins TRBV3-1 to TRBJ2-7; D is uncertain. The ends were cut back, 4 bases at V and 10 bases at J, with 14 bases in the middle. The germline V gene encodes CDR1 LGHDT and CDR2 YNNKEL (reference sequence). CDR3 length equals 12 residues.

This clonotype was recorded a few times. V gene TRBV12-3 or TRBV12-4 combines with J gene TRBJ2-2; D uncertain. CDR3 length: 13 amino acids. Trimming cost V 7 bases and J 8 bases, with 14 bases left between them. CDR3 sequence reads: CASMASRVGELFF. CDR3 in DNA: TGTGCCAGCATGGCTAGTAGGGTTGGGGAGCTGTTTTTT.

The chain combines TRBV6-5 with TRBJ2-2, with a tentative D call TRBD1 (5 bases). Germline V gene lookup returns CDR1 MNHEY and CDR2 SVGAGI. Deletions cut 0 bases from V and 8 bases from J, with 16 bases between. The CDR3 sequence is 16 residues long. The chain's CDR3 is CASSYSGPFYRGELFF. CDR3 nucleotide sequence: TGTGCCAGCAGTTACTCGGGGCCGTTTTATCGAGGGGAGCTGTTTTTT.

The rearrangement uses TRBV7-9 and TRBJ2-2; 11 bases line up with TRBD2. The V and J ends lost 2 bases and 5 bases, in that order; junction bases with no gene match: 10. This CDR3 contains 18 residues. Germline CDR1 and CDR2: SEHNR and FQNEAQ (reference sequence). The CDR3 DNA is TGTGCCAGCAGCTTATCTCTAGCGGGAGGAATCCGGACCGGGGAGCTGTTTTTT. It encodes CASSLSLAGGIRTGELFF.

There are a few counts of this clonotype. The V gene is TRBV7-3, the J gene TRBJ1-5; D unclear. Trimming cost V 5 bases and J 0 bases, with 11 bases left between them. The germline gives CDR1 SGHTA, CDR2 FQGTGA. This CDR3 spans 15 amino acids. CDR3 DNA: TGTGCCAGCAGCAAGGACGGATATAGCAATCAGCCCCAGCATTTT. It translates to CASSKDGYSNQPQHF. Complete variable domain (other parts from reference TRBV7-3 and TRBJ1-5): GAGVSQTPSNKVTEKGKYVELRCDPISGHTALYWYRQSLGQGPEFLIYFQGTGAADDSGLPNDRFFAVRPEGSVSTLKIQRTERGDSAVYLCASSKDGYSNQPQHFGDGTRLSIL.

This clonotype was detected ten times or more. This chain joins TRBV5-1 and TRBJ2-7, with D unresolved. The CDR3 has 17 amino acids. Germline V gene lookup returns CDR1 SGHRS and CDR2 YFSETQ. The V end lost 5 bases, the J end lost 5 bases, and 26 bases lay between the germline ends. The DNA of the CDR3 is TGCGCCAGCAGTGCACCGATTTCCCGCACTTCACCGGACGAGCAGTACTTC. This translates into CASSAPISRTSPDEQYF. The full variable domain, completed using reference TRBV5-1 and TRBJ2-7, is KAGVTQTPRYLIKTRGQQVTLSCSPISGHRSVSWYQQTPGQGLQFLFEYFSETQRNKGNFPGRFSGRQFSNSRSEMNVSTLELGDSALYLCASSAPISRTSPDEQYFGPGTRLTVT.

This clonotype appeared a few times. The CDR3 loop reads CSARDPLAGPPDTDTQYF. The CDR3 DNA reads TGCAGTGCTAGAGACCCCTTAGCGGGACCCCCTGACACAGATACGCAGTATTTT. The genes are TRBV20-1 and TRBJ2-3; 8 nucleotides agree with TRBD2. V shed 0 bases and J 2 bases; nucleotides not matched to a gene: 13. Per germline, CDR1 DFQATT and CDR2 SNEGSKA (reference sequence). The CDR3 consists of 18 residues.

The V gene is TRBV24-1, the J gene TRBJ2-4; no definite D call. This CDR3 is 11 amino acids long. V was cut by 0 bases and J by 15 bases, with 8 bases left in between. Germline values: CDR1 KGHDR, CDR2 SFDVKD. The DNA for the CDR3 is TGTGCCACCAGTGATTTGAAGGGAACGTACTTC. It is translated as CATSDLKGTYF.

This clonotype came up many times. This chain connects TRBV5-1 to TRBJ2-7, with 9 bases lining up with TRBD1. Germline V gives CDR1 SGHRS, CDR2 YFSETQ. The CDR3 runs to 19 residues. The V and J ends lost 3 bases and 2 bases, in that order; junction bases with no gene match: 18. The DNA for the CDR3 is TGCGCCAGCAGCTCAAAGGGACAGGGAATGAGCGGAGCCGCCTACGAGCAGTACTTC. This gives the protein CASSSKGQGMSGAAYEQYF.